In this sample, the clone carrying this TCR beta chain turned up a few times. Antigen: not known. The sample belongs to a study of cytomegalovirus exposure and HLA in healthy donors. Primers included in the PCR were 60 Vbeta and 13 Jbeta primers. Produced via immunoSEQ multiplex PCR; TCRdb's table is partial and in-frame only. The sample has 90,000 to 95,000 clones; 80% are singletons. Study-wide points: In a later analysis, TCR beta V- and J-gene trimming was associated with a missense DCLRE1C variant.

V lost 1 base and J lost 11, with 9 bases in between. This CDR3 spans 11 amino acids. Germline V gene sequence: CDR1 SGHTS, CDR2 YDEGEE. J is TRBJ1-1 and V is TRBV5-8, with D possibly TRBD1 on 5 matching bases. Sample: PBMCs. The sequence was obtained from a man aged 18 to 30 in good health and CMV-seronegative. In nucleotides, the CDR3 is TGTGCCAGCAGCTTGTACGGGGGGGCTTTCTTT. Its protein product is CASSLYGGAFF.